This TCR beta chain was obtained from a study of radiation and T cells in renal cell carcinoma. The data were produced by immunoSEQ multiplex PCR, yet TCRdb's version contains in-frame clones alone and is incomplete. Of approximately 140,000 clones in the sample, about 85% were seen once. This sample's time point: baseline pretreatment blood. Treatment reported: 15 Gy SBRT to primary tumor, nephrectomy 4 weeks later. Study-level findings and limits: Baseline intratumoral clonotype presence is unknown without pretreatment biopsies.

This CDR3 has 13 amino acids. CDR1 is LNHDA, CDR2 SQIVND, per germline (reference sequence). Trimming stripped 5 bases from V and 14 bases from J, with 16 bases between. A note on this clone: Its antigen is undetermined.

The source material was blood, sampled from a patient whose treatment included radiotherapy and nephrectomy. The sequence derives from a woman aged 70-85 years with renal cell carcinoma. This chain uses TRBV19 with TRBJ1-6; possible D gene TRBD1, 6 bases. The CDR3 spells CASSAGRRDTLHF. The DNA of the CDR3 is TGTGCCAGTAGTGCGGGCCGTCGGGACACCCTCCACTTT.